The T cell receptor beta chain under discussion was sequenced for a study of molecular identifiers for immune sequencing clone quantification. Many counts were recorded for this clonotype. Antigen specificity is unknown. The CDR3 covers 16 residues. V dropped 0 bases and J dropped 1 base, with 11 bases sitting between them. Per the germline V gene, CDR1 is SGHNT and CDR2 is YYREEE (reference sequence). Bulk TCR libraries used previously described methods and listed TCR primers. TCRdb passed the PCR reads through MiXCR, listing each CDR3 protein once. The data contain about 640,000 distinct CDR3 sequences, nearly 20% of them singletons. The study's findings and limits: About a million naive cells reportedly did not prevent detection of spiked Jurkat TCR RNA from one cell. Clones that exceeded 20 RNA copies held over 99% of effector molecules, yet under 1% in naive cells.

The sequence was obtained from a human donor in good health. Some libraries in this study had Jurkat cell RNA spiked in. Source material: naive CD8+ T cells from blood, with Jurkat cell RNA spiked in. Described subset: FACS-sorted CD8+CD4-CCR7+CD45RA+ naive T cells. This sequence joins TRBV5-4 and TRBJ2-1, with D uncertain. The CDR3 region is CASSLAGAGSYNEQFF. In DNA, the CDR3 is TGTGCCAGCAGCTTGGCGGGCGCAGGTTCCTACAATGAGCAGTTCTTC.